This T cell receptor beta chain was identified during a study of PD-1 blockade in classical Hodgkin lymphoma. Turning to this clone: Its antigen is unidentified.

Time point in this sample: cycle 4 day 1 (C4D1), after around six weeks of nivolumab. There was relapse after autologous stem cell transplantation in every patient, and there was variation in brentuximab vedotin exposure. Germline-derived CDR1 and CDR2 are ENHRY and SYGVKD. CDR3 length equals 15 residues. V was shortened by 6 bases and J by 4 bases, with 18 bases between the two germline ends. Using immunoSEQ multiplex PCR, the repertoire was profiled, and TCRdb retains in-frame clones only, with some absent. The top ten clones hold roughly 24% of a sample with under 9,500 clones, about 87% of them seen once. Broader study findings: Reports indicated that newly diagnosed patients had lower baseline TCR diversity than healthy donors did. Lower baseline TCR diversity marked trial partial responders and progressors.

This TCR came from a human donor with classical Hodgkin lymphoma. The chain has TRBV10-3 and TRBJ1-1; D remains unclear. This sample comprised peripheral blood mononuclear cells (PBMCs), obtained before the fourth cycle of nivolumab. CDR3 sequence reads: CAISTLERLRTEAFF. CDR3 DNA: TGTGCCATCAGCACCCTGGAGCGTTTACGCACTGAAGCTTTCTTT.